This entry lists 10 T cell receptor beta chains sequenced from one sample in a study of cytomegalovirus exposure and HLA in healthy donors. Use of 60 Vbeta and 13 Jbeta primers characterized the PCR. TCRdb's table, derived via immunoSEQ multiplex PCR, lists solely in-frame clones and lacks some. Altogether under 150,000 clones are present, about a tenth being singletons, with the ten largest covering 1.5% to 2%. The sequenced sample was PBMCs. Every receptor here comes from a male donor in good health and CMV-seronegative.

The genes are TRBV7-9 and TRBJ2-4; D may be TRBD2 (7 bases). The CDR3 has 17 amino acids. Germline CDR1 reads SEHNR; CDR2 reads FQNEAQ (reference sequence). V was cut by 6 bases and J by 2 bases, with 20 bases left in between. The CDR3 DNA is TGTGCCAGCAGTCCGGCGGGCAGGGGACTAACCAAAAACATTCAGTACTTC. This encodes CASSPAGRGLTKNIQYF.

This clone was recorded at least ten times. This chain joins TRBV28 and TRBJ2-2, with TRBD1 matching over 7 bases. With 5 bases clipped from V and 4 bases from J, the junction kept 4 bases outside the gene matches. The CDR3 runs 14 residues. Looked up from germline, CDR1 is MDHEN and CDR2 is SYDVKM. CDR3 amino acids: CASSDRALTGELFF. DNA of the CDR3: TGTGCCAGCAGTGACAGGGCACTCACCGGGGAGCTGTTTTTT.

The CDR3 DNA reads TGTGCCAGCAGTGAACTTGACAGGGGCGATGAAAAACTGTTTTTT. Its translation is CASSELDRGDEKLFF. V gene TRBV25-1 combines with J gene TRBJ1-4, with 8 nucleotides matching TRBD1. The trim removed 2 bases at V and 6 bases at J, leaving 5 bases unmatched. CDR1 and CDR2 (germline): MGHDK, SYGVNS. The CDR3 extends over 15 amino acids.

This clone was seen only a few times. V gene TRBV27 combines with J gene TRBJ2-7; maybe TRBD2 (5 bases). This CDR3 region has 14 residues. V lost 6 bases to trimming and J lost 6 bases, with 18 bases between them. Germline V CDR1 and CDR2: MNHEY, SMNVEV (reference sequence). CDR3 sequence reads: CASSPPRRAGEQYF. The CDR3 DNA sequence: TGTGCCAGCAGCCCCCCGCGGCGGGCTGGCGAGCAGTACTTC.

This chain joins TRBV4-3 and TRBJ1-1; 7 positions agree with TRBD1. This CDR3 has 15 amino acids. Germline values: CDR1 LGHNA, CDR2 YSLEER. The trim removed 3 bases at V and 0 bases at J, leaving 4 bases unmatched. As DNA, the CDR3 is TGCGCCAGCAGCCAGGGGGGACAGATGAACACTGAAGCTTTCTTT. It is translated as CASSQGGQMNTEAFF.

In nucleotides, the CDR3 is TGTGCCAGCAGCTCGGGACTCGGGAGGGATCAGCCCCAGCATTTT. Residues: CASSSGLGRDQPQHF. The genes are TRBV7-3 and TRBJ1-5; tentatively, D is TRBD1 (5 bases). Trimming pared 4 bases from V and 5 bases from J, leaving 15 bases between. CDR1 is SGHTA, CDR2 FQGTGA, per germline. The CDR3 covers 15 residues.

This clone was seen more than once but under ten times. The chain carries TRBV27 and TRBJ1-5, with 8 bases aligning to TRBD1. The ends lost 2 bases at V and 6 bases at J; junction bases unmatched: 6. Germline values: CDR1 MNHEY, CDR2 SMNVEV (reference sequence). The CDR3 is 15 amino acids. The CDR3 bases are TGTGCCAGCAGTTTAGGTCAGGGGGCAGGTCAGCCCCAGCATTTT. Amino acid sequence: CASSLGQGAGQPQHF.

This chain connects TRBV5-4 to TRBJ2-7, with TRBD1 matching over 7 bases. Per the germline V gene, CDR1 is SGHNT and CDR2 is YYREEE (reference sequence). V was clipped by 5 bases and J by 2 bases; unmatched bases: 10. The CDR3 sequence is 15 residues long. The CDR3 protein is CASRRTRDSPYEQYF. The DNA of the CDR3 is TGTGCCAGCAGACGCACCCGGGACAGCCCCTACGAGCAGTACTTC. Supplemented by reference TRBV5-4 and TRBJ2-7, the full variable domain reads ETGVTQSPTHLIKTRGQQVTLRCSSQSGHNTVSWYQQALGQGPQFIFQYYREEENGRGNFPPRFSGLQFPNYSSELNVNALELDDSALYLCASRRTRDSPYEQYFGPGTRLTVT.

This clone came up a few times. V usage is TRBV7-2 and J usage is TRBJ2-1; D uncertain. The ends were cut back, 1 base at V and 7 bases at J, with 8 bases in the middle. Germline V gene data show CDR1 as SGHTA and CDR2 as FQGNSA. CDR3 length: 13 residues. CDR3 loop: CASSLGVENEQFF. The CDR3 coding sequence is TGTGCCAGCAGCTTAGGCGTCGAGAATGAGCAGTTCTTC.

This clone was detected a few times. The V gene is TRBV2, the J gene TRBJ1-6; the D is unclear. Per germline, CDR1 SNHLY and CDR2 FYNNEI. V was cut by 4 bases and J by 14 bases, with 9 bases left in between. The CDR3 has 11 amino acids. DNA of the CDR3: TGTGCCAGCAGTGCCGGAGGGACCCTCCACTTT. Its translation: CASSAGGTLHF.